The sequence of this T cell receptor beta chain was determined in a study of blood T cell repertoires in COVID-19. Study context: The samples span acute and convalescent COVID-19 from the United States, Italy and Spain. In each case, the material was cDNA or gDNA derived from T cells, B-cell-depleted T cells, or PBMCs.

This CDR3 region has 12 residues. Trimming shortened V by 6 bases and J by 6 bases, and 12 bases separated the two germline ends. Germline CDR1 KGHSH, CDR2 LQKENI. Some clones are missing from TCRdb's copy, which holds only in-frame ones; the method was immunoSEQ multiplex PCR. Counted here are about 140,000 clones, roughly 80% occurring once; the ten biggest clones make up around 8%. Source material: peripheral blood. The chain links TRBV18 to TRBJ2-7; D gene ambiguous. This receptor was obtained from a human donor in a cohort sampled during active COVID-19. This chain's CDR3 is CASSRPSSEQYF. The DNA for the CDR3 is TGTGCCAGCTCCCGTCCCTCTAGCGAGCAGTACTTC.